The clone carrying this T cell receptor (beta chain) has a count of ten or more. Its antigen is as yet unknown. The sample originates from a study of regulatory T cells in long-lasting Graves disease. Whole-study context: Antithyroid drug use was under 3 months in newly diagnosed Graves' patients.

The CDR3 is 13 residues long. V was shortened by 8 bases and J by 2 bases, with 13 bases between the two germline ends. The germline gives CDR1 SNHLY, CDR2 FYNNEI. As to time point: newly diagnosed GD, antithyroid drugs for less than 3 months. The TCR library was made from RNA that had been extracted from PBMCs in TRIzol. Study results and caveats: Persistent Graves' patients showed reduced TCR diversity versus newly diagnosed patients.

Both iRepertoire HTBI primers and Arm-PCR of CDR3 regions were used to build the TCR beta libraries. TCRdb ran MiXCR on the multiplex PCR reads and lists one entry per CDR3 protein. Of about 440,000 distinct CDR3 sequences detected, approximately 15% appear once; the ten largest clones hold 16%. This sample was shared with a second study, whose subject was T cells in Graves' hyperthyroidism and ophthalmopathy. That source reports: The blood repertoire included most of the expanded thyroid clonotypes above 0.001.

This TCR derives from a young woman with Graves disease. Specimen: peripheral blood mononuclear cells (PBMCs), collected at new diagnosis, from a patient treated with antithyroid drugs. The chain carries TRBV2 and TRBJ2-7; unclear D gene. CDR3 DNA: TGTGCCAGCCACTCTACAGCCACCTACGAGCAGTACTTC. Translation: CASHSTATYEQYF.